These 18 T cell receptor beta chains were all obtained from the same sample, sequenced in a study of early T cells in non-severe SARS-CoV-2 infection. One entry per CDR3 protein results from TCRdb running MiXCR on the 5' RACE reads. The data contain 25,000 or so distinct CDR3 sequences, 5.5% to 7% of them seen just once; the ten biggest clones take up less than 3%. Material: whole blood. The receptors originated from an adult who was a healthcare worker with PCR-confirmed SARS-CoV-2 infection or an uninfected control (not recorded which).

This clonotype showed up many times. The chain recombines TRBV11-2 with TRBJ1-1; possible D gene TRBD1, 6 bases. Deletions cut 3 bases from V and 0 bases from J, with 14 bases between. Germline-derived CDR1 and CDR2 are SGHAT and FQNNGV. The CDR3 is 16 amino acids. The CDR3 sequence is CASSFGGARMNTEAFF. In nucleotides, the CDR3 is TGTGCCAGCAGCTTTGGGGGGGCCCGTATGAACACTGAAGCTTTCTTT.

This chain connects TRBV29-1 to TRBJ2-3; D may be TRBD2 (6 bases). The CDR3 sequence is 13 residues long. CDR1 is SQVTM, CDR2 ANQGSEA, per germline. Trimming removed 4 bases from V and 2 bases from J, with 10 bases in between. As DNA, the CDR3 is TGCAGCGTTGGGGGAGGATCCACAGATACGCAGTATTTT. It yields the protein CSVGGGSTDTQYF.

This clonotype is categorized as medium-sized. The chain couples TRBV7-9 to TRBJ2-7; D gene uncertain. This CDR3 has 15 amino acids. Trimming stripped 5 bases from V and 5 bases from J, with 19 bases between. Germline values: CDR1 SEHNR, CDR2 FQNEAQ (reference sequence). The CDR3: CASSLYLAAQDEQYF. The CDR3 DNA reads as TGTGCCAGCAGCCTATACCTGGCAGCGCAGGACGAGCAGTACTTC.

This clonotype showed up many times. For the CDR3, the DNA is TGTGCCAGCAGTACGGACAGGGCGAAAACTGAAGCTTTCTTT. Its protein is CASSTDRAKTEAFF. V usage is TRBV28 and J usage is TRBJ1-1; the match to TRBD1 covers 8 bases. Looked up from germline, CDR1 is MDHEN and CDR2 is SYDVKM. CDR3 length: 14 amino acids. V lost 5 bases to trimming and J lost 5 bases; unmatched junction nucleotides: 7.

This clonotype was found many times. The rearrangement links TRBV5-1 to TRBJ1-2; tentatively, D is TRBD1 (5 bases). Germline values: CDR1 SGHRS, CDR2 YFSETQ. V was cut by 1 base and J by 6 bases, with 10 bases left in between. The CDR3 contains 13 residues. In DNA, the CDR3 is TGCGCCAGCAGCTTGAGGAAGGGGAATGGCTACACCTTC. Translating gives CASSLRKGNGYTF.

This clonotype was observed at least ten times. V usage is TRBV6-2 or TRBV6-3 and J usage is TRBJ1-5; D uncertain. Germline V gene lookup returns CDR1 MNHEY and CDR2 SVGEGT. The CDR3 is made up of 12 amino acids. The V gene lost 8 bases and the J gene lost 1 base, with 6 bases spanning the gap. The CDR3 is CASGFSNQPQHF. CDR3 coding DNA: TGTGCCAGCGGGTTCAGCAATCAGCCCCAGCATTTT.

This clonotype was seen many times. V usage is TRBV29-1 and J usage is TRBJ2-3, with D possibly TRBD1 on 6 matching bases. Germline V gives CDR1 SQVTM, CDR2 ANQGSEA. This CDR3 region has 11 residues. V dropped 8 bases and J dropped 6 bases, with 12 bases sitting between them. CDR3 bases: TGCAGCCCAACGAGGGGGGATACGCAGTATTTT. The encoded protein is CSPTRGDTQYF.

The table lists this clonotype with many counts. This chain joins TRBV3-1 and TRBJ1-1; the D is unclear. Between the trimmed V and J ends, which lost 5 bases and 8 bases, there was a span of 15 bases. CDR3 length: 13 amino acids. The germline gives CDR1 LGHDT, CDR2 YNNKEL (reference sequence). For the CDR3, the DNA is TGTGCCAGCAGCGCAAAACTAAACAGCGAAGCTTTCTTT. Encoded protein: CASSAKLNSEAFF.

This clonotype is termed medium-sized. This rearrangement joins TRBV20-1 to TRBJ2-2; 10 nucleotides match TRBD2. This CDR3 region has 14 residues. Unmatched junction bases numbered 3, after V lost 4 bases and J lost 4 bases. Germline-derived CDR1 and CDR2 are DFQATT and SNEGSKA (reference sequence). The CDR3 loop is CSAKLAGSTGELFF. The CDR3 DNA reads as TGCAGTGCTAAACTAGCGGGAAGCACCGGGGAGCTGTTTTTT.

This clonotype was detected ten times or more. This chain uses TRBV20-1 with TRBJ1-5; D not resolved. From germline, CDR1 is DFQATT and CDR2 SNEGSKA (reference sequence). The CDR3 covers 15 residues. The V end was cut by 3 bases, the J end by 1 base, with 13 bases between. The CDR3 is CSARKETSSNQPQHF. The DNA of the CDR3 is TGCAGTGCTAGGAAAGAGACATCCAGCAATCAGCCCCAGCATTTT.

In its sample, this clonotype was seen many times. This sequence joins TRBV29-1 and TRBJ2-3, with D unresolved. The V and J ends lost 6 bases and 0 bases respectively, with 4 bases between them. CDR1 SQVTM and CDR2 ANQGSEA come from the germline V gene. The CDR3 contains 11 residues. CDR3 protein: CSVASTDTQYF. CDR3 bases: TGCAGCGTCGCTAGCACAGATACGCAGTATTTT.

In this sample, this clonotype turned up many times. The V and J genes are TRBV7-6 and TRBJ2-7; TRBD1 agrees at 10 bases. Germline V gene lookup returns CDR1 SGHVS and CDR2 FNYEAQ. The CDR3 length is 18 residues. Unmatched junction bases numbered 12, after V lost 0 bases and J lost 4 bases. Written as DNA, the CDR3 is TGTGCCAGCAGCTTAGCGACCTTACTGGGACAGGGGTCATACGAGCAGTACTTC. It yields the protein CASSLATLLGQGSYEQYF.

This clonotype was recorded many times. The rearrangement joins TRBV19 to TRBJ2-5, with D uncertain. Germline-derived CDR1 and CDR2 are LNHDA and SQIVND (reference sequence). The CDR3 contains 15 residues. Trimming removed 0 bases at V and 2 bases at J, with 10 bases between. The CDR3 DNA reads as TGTGCCAGTAGTATAGAGGGCAGTCAACAAGAGACCCAGTACTTC. Protein sequence: CASSIEGSQQETQYF.

This clonotype appeared many times. V usage is TRBV2 and J usage is TRBJ1-5, with 10 positions matching TRBD1. Germline loops: CDR1 SNHLY, CDR2 FYNNEI. With V trimmed by 6 bases and J by 6 bases, 8 bases remained unmatched. There are 15 residues in the CDR3. CDR3 loop: CASSAGQGMRQPQHF. The CDR3 coding sequence is TGTGCCAGCAGCGCGGGACAGGGGATGCGTCAGCCCCAGCATTTT.

The chain combines TRBV20-1 with TRBJ2-1; the D gene is possibly TRBD1 (5 bases). Germline V gives CDR1 DFQATT, CDR2 SNEGSKA (reference sequence). V shed 3 bases and J shed 4 bases, with 16 bases lying between them. This CDR3 region has 15 residues. CDR3 sequence reads: CSARPQGVGYNEQFF. Here the CDR3 DNA reads TGCAGTGCTAGGCCCCAAGGGGTGGGGTACAATGAGCAGTTCTTC.

This clonotype was recorded many times. The genes are TRBV28 and TRBJ2-7; D possibly matches TRBD1 or TRBD2 (5 bases each). The germline V gene has CDR1 MDHEN and CDR2 SYDVKM. This CDR3 has 13 residues. V was cut by 3 bases and J by 2 bases, with 8 bases left in between. As DNA, the CDR3 is TGTGCCAGCAGTTTGGGGGAGCCCTACGAGCAGTACTTC. Its translation is CASSLGEPYEQYF.

This clonotype showed up many times. The chain joins TRBV20-1 to TRBJ2-7, with 7 bases identical to TRBD1. V gave up 5 bases and J gave up 3 bases; unmatched junction bases: 19. The germline CDR1 and CDR2 sequences are DFQATT and SNEGSKA (reference sequence). The CDR3 runs to 17 residues. The CDR3 protein is CSADDGLGQEESYEQYF. The DNA of the CDR3 is TGCAGTGCTGACGACGGCCTTGGACAGGAGGAAAGCTACGAGCAGTACTTC.

In its sample, this clonotype was seen many times. V and J are TRBV5-1 and TRBJ1-2; no firm D call. Germline V gives CDR1 SGHRS, CDR2 YFSETQ. The V and J ends lost 4 bases and 0 bases respectively, with 13 bases between them. The CDR3 contains 15 residues. The CDR3 reads CASSLGLLSNYGYTF. Written as DNA, the CDR3 is TGCGCCAGCAGCCTAGGACTCCTATCTAACTATGGCTACACCTTC.